The sequence of this T cell receptor beta chain was determined in a study of blood T cell repertoires in COVID-19. Overall study context: T cells, B-cell-depleted T cells, or PBMCs supplied cDNA or gDNA.

This clone has just a few counts. Original data processing: Estimation of nucleated cell counts was performed using reference gene primer amplification. TCRdb keeps only in-frame clones here, not all; method: immunoSEQ multiplex PCR. That table is the source of V, J and clone size, and D and trimming were worked out from the DNA. This table has a few hundred thousand clones, around 92% appearing once. V shed 4 bases and J 1 base; nucleotides not matched to a gene: 6. The CDR3 loop spans 15 amino acids. Germline CDR1 reads LNHDA; CDR2 reads SQIVND (reference sequence). The chain couples TRBV19 to TRBJ1-1; 7 positions match TRBD1. Sequencing used peripheral blood. This clonotype originated in a woman aged 25 to 39 with COVID-19, enrolled during active disease. CDR3 DNA sequence: TGTGCCAGTAGTACGTACAGGGGAAAGAACACTGAAGCTTTCTTT. This sequence encodes CASSTYRGKNTEAFF.